The 28 T cell receptor beta chains in this list originate from one sample, sequenced in a study of early T cells in non-severe SARS-CoV-2 infection. Using its own MiXCR run on the 5' RACE reads, TCRdb lists one record per CDR3 protein. The sample gives roughly 70,000 distinct CDR3 sequences, around 18% of which show up once; 8% to 10% is in the top ten. Sequencing used whole blood, obtained at baseline. These receptors were obtained from an adult who was a healthcare worker with PCR-confirmed SARS-CoV-2 infection or an uninfected control (not recorded which).

The V call is TRBV6-6, the J call TRBJ1-1; D is ambiguous. The CDR3 runs to 13 residues. Deletions cut 0 bases from V and 3 bases from J, with 5 bases between. CDR1 is MNHNY, CDR2 SVGAGI, per germline (reference sequence). As DNA, the CDR3 is TGTGCCAGCAGTTACTCCAGTTACACTGAAGCTTTCTTT. Translation gives CASSYSSYTEAFF.

This sequence joins TRBV12-3 or TRBV12-4 and TRBJ2-6; weak D call: TRBD2 (5 bases). V lost 5 bases and J 2 bases, leaving 10 bases between the germline ends. This CDR3 is built from 15 residues. As DNA, the CDR3 is TGTGCCAGCAGTCCTTGGGGAGCTGGGGCCAACGTCCTGACTTTC. Its protein product is CASSPWGAGANVLTF.

DNA for the CDR3: TGCGCCAGCACCCTTTGGACAGGGGGCAATGAGCAGTTCTTC. It is translated as CASTLWTGGNEQFF. The chain joins TRBV5-1 to TRBJ2-1; 10 bases are a match to TRBD1. The V gene end was trimmed by 6 bases and the J gene end by 6 bases; junction bases not matched to a gene: 6. Germline lookup yields CDR1 SGHRS and CDR2 YFSETQ. This CDR3 is 14 amino acids long. The whole variable domain, remainder taken from reference TRBV5-1 and TRBJ2-1, is KAGVTQTPRYLIKTRGQQVTLSCSPISGHRSVSWYQQTPGQGLQFLFEYFSETQRNKGNFPGRFSGRQFSNSRSEMNVSTLELGDSALYLCASTLWTGGNEQFFGPGTRLTVL.

This clonotype occurred many times. The chain joins TRBV5-5 to TRBJ1-6; 10 nucleotides align to TRBD1. The CDR3 contains 15 residues. Germline CDR1 SGHKS, CDR2 YYEKEE (reference sequence). V lost 4 bases, J lost 8 bases, and 6 bases stayed unmatched. The DNA for the CDR3 is TGTGCCAGCAGCATATCGACAGGGGGCTATTCACCCCTCCACTTT. Encoded protein: CASSISTGGYSPLHF.

This chain uses TRBV2 with TRBJ1-6; 8 positions agree with TRBD1. Unmatched junction bases numbered 4, after V lost 8 bases and J lost 7 bases. Germline V gene data show CDR1 as SNHLY and CDR2 as FYNNEI. The CDR3 runs 13 residues. CDR3 coding DNA: TGTGCCAGCCGCGGACAGGGAAATTCACCCCTCCACTTT. It codes for CASRGQGNSPLHF.

Ten or more counts support this clonotype. The chain uses TRBV7-2 and TRBJ1-2; perhaps TRBD1 as D (6 bases). Looked up from germline, CDR1 is SGHTA and CDR2 is FQGNSA. The CDR3 is 13 amino acids. Trimming removed 8 bases at V and 4 bases at J, with 14 bases between. The CDR3 bases are TGTGCCAGCGGCACCAGGGGTACCTATGGCTACACCTTC. Amino acid sequence: CASGTRGTYGYTF.

This clonotype was observed a handful of times. The chain is built from TRBV12-3 or TRBV12-4 and TRBJ1-5; 7 nucleotides agree with TRBD1. The CDR3 loop spans 14 amino acids. The trim removed 3 bases at V and 3 bases at J, leaving 2 bases unmatched. The CDR3 loop reads CASSLTGFNQPQHF. The DNA of the CDR3 is TGTGCCAGCAGTTTGACAGGGTTCAATCAGCCCCAGCATTTT.

This clonotype was counted a few times. The gene calls are TRBV28 and TRBJ2-3, with D possibly matching TRBD1 (7 bases). CDR1 is MDHEN and CDR2 is SYDVKM in the germline V gene. V shed 4 bases and J shed 2 bases, with 25 bases lying between them. This CDR3 has 19 residues. Here the CDR3 DNA reads TGTGCCAGCAGTTGGATTGGGAGGCCACAGGGGCGTTCCACAGATACGCAGTATTTT. Its translation: CASSWIGRPQGRSTDTQYF.

The chain uses TRBV20-1 and TRBJ2-7; D possibly corresponds to TRBD1 (5 bases). This CDR3 contains 11 residues. V was pared by 6 bases and J by 3 bases, with 9 bases between. In germline, CDR1 is DFQATT, CDR2 SNEGSKA (reference sequence). This chain's CDR3 is CSAKDSYEQYF. The CDR3 DNA is TGCAGTGCCAAAGACAGCTACGAGCAGTACTTC.

Ten or more counts support this clonotype. This chain uses TRBV28 with TRBJ1-2; the D gene is possibly TRBD1 (5 bases). CDR1 is MDHEN and CDR2 is SYDVKM in the germline V gene. The CDR3 length is 13 residues. Trimming cost V 6 bases and J 3 bases, with 11 bases left between them. The CDR3 spells CASRVGGYYGYTF. The DNA of the CDR3 is TGTGCCAGCAGAGTCGGGGGTTACTATGGCTACACCTTC.

This clonotype was seen more than once but under ten times. V and J are TRBV5-1 and TRBJ1-1; 7 nucleotides align to TRBD1. The V gene's germline CDR1 is SGHRS and CDR2 YFSETQ. CDR3 length: 14 residues. V trimming: 3 bases; J trimming: 2 bases; junction bases outside the gene matches: 4. DNA of the CDR3: TGCGCCAGCAGCTACCGGGACAGAAACACTGAAGCTTTCTTT. Translation gives CASSYRDRNTEAFF.

In this sample, this clonotype turned up a few times. The chain combines TRBV27 with TRBJ2-7; 9 bases are a match to TRBD2. V lost 3 bases, J lost 7 bases, and 10 bases stayed unmatched. In germline, CDR1 is MNHEY, CDR2 SMNVEV (reference sequence). The length of the CDR3 is 15 residues. CDR3 residues: CASSFSGRGEKEQYF. The CDR3 coding sequence is TGTGCCAGCAGTTTTAGCGGGAGAGGGGAAAAAGAGCAGTACTTC.

The rearrangement links TRBV12-3 or TRBV12-4 to TRBJ2-1; 9 positions match TRBD2. The CDR3 length is 16 residues. Losses at the gene ends were 5 bases for V and 9 bases for J; bases not matched to a gene: 14. The CDR3 DNA reads TGTGCCAGCAGTACCTCGTTGCGGGGGGGCCCCAGTGAGCAGTTCTTC. Protein product: CASSTSLRGGPSEQFF.

The rearrangement links TRBV20-1 to TRBJ2-1, with 12 bases matching TRBD2. The V gene's germline CDR1 is DFQATT and CDR2 SNEGSKA (reference sequence). The CDR3 contains 19 residues. With 5 bases clipped from V and 4 bases from J, the junction kept 18 bases outside the gene matches. CDR3 sequence: CSAPSPILAGGPNYNEQFF. DNA of the CDR3: TGCAGTGCTCCCTCTCCCATACTAGCGGGAGGTCCGAATTACAATGAGCAGTTCTTC.

This clonotype was detected only a few times. J is TRBJ2-3 and V is TRBV7-6; TRBD2 is a possible D gene (6 bases). CDR1 and CDR2 from the germline V gene are SGHVS and FNYEAQ. V was pared by 5 bases and J by 2 bases, with 17 bases between. The CDR3 is made up of 16 amino acids. CDR3 sequence reads: CASSDGGAVLTDTQYF. The CDR3 DNA is TGTGCCAGCAGCGACGGGGGAGCAGTCCTCACAGATACGCAGTATTTT.

V is TRBV4-2 and J is TRBJ2-3; D call uncertain. Trimming pared 0 bases from V and 4 bases from J, leaving 11 bases between. Per the germline V gene, CDR1 is LGHNA and CDR2 is YNFKEQ. The CDR3 extends over 15 amino acids. CDR3 sequence: CASSQDPPSPDTQYF. The CDR3 DNA sequence: TGTGCCAGCAGCCAAGATCCCCCGAGCCCAGATACGCAGTATTTT.

This clonotype was observed a few times. The chain joins TRBV7-6 to TRBJ2-2; the D is unclear. Trimming left V 6 bases short and J 1 base short, with 12 bases between. The CDR3 runs 15 residues. CDR1 is SGHVS and CDR2 is FNYEAQ in the germline V gene. The CDR3 sequence: CASSPVRLNTGELFF. CDR3 in DNA: TGTGCCAGCAGTCCTGTGAGGTTGAACACCGGGGAGCTGTTTTTT.

The chain links TRBV28 to TRBJ2-7, with D unresolved. This CDR3 is 12 amino acids long. Germline CDR1 and CDR2: MDHEN and SYDVKM. Trimming left V 2 bases short and J 8 bases short, with 10 bases between. The CDR3 DNA sequence: TGTGCCAGCAGTTTACCCACACGGCAGCAGTACTTC. Translating it yields CASSLPTRQQYF.

This chain's CDR3 is CASSYGGGTGSYEQYF. The CDR3 DNA sequence: TGTGCCAGCAGCTACGGTGGGGGGACTGGAAGCTACGAGCAGTACTTC. V gene TRBV7-6 combines with J gene TRBJ2-7; a possible D gene is TRBD2 (6 bases). Germline lookup yields CDR1 SGHVS and CDR2 FNYEAQ. The CDR3 totals 16 residues. Trimming shortened V by 4 bases and J by 3 bases, and 19 bases separated the two germline ends.

The chain links TRBV4-3 to TRBJ2-1, with 11 positions matching TRBD2. This CDR3 spans 18 amino acids. Looked up from germline, CDR1 is LGHNA and CDR2 is YSLEER. The ends lost 2 bases at V and 7 bases at J; junction bases unmatched: 13. The CDR3 DNA follows: TGCGCCAGCAGCCAAAGCCCCCCGGGACTAGCGGAATGGAATGAGCAGTTCTTC. Translating it yields CASSQSPPGLAEWNEQFF.

In this sample, this clonotype turned up many times. This sequence joins TRBV27 and TRBJ2-7, with 11 bases matching TRBD1. V shed 6 bases, J shed 7 bases, and the junction held 5 bases outside the gene matches. CDR1 is MNHEY, CDR2 SMNVEV, per germline (reference sequence). The CDR3 extends over 13 amino acids. The CDR3: CASRRTGGYEQYF. The CDR3 bases are TGTGCCAGCAGGCGGACAGGGGGCTATGAGCAGTACTTC.

The chain has TRBV19 and TRBJ2-1; 11 bases agree with TRBD1. J lost 8 bases, V lost 3 bases, and 9 bases had no gene match. CDR3 size: 16 residues. The germline V gene has CDR1 LNHDA and CDR2 SQIVND (reference sequence). CDR3 loop: CASSIPGTGGFYEQFF. The CDR3, as DNA: TGTGCCAGTAGTATTCCCGGGACAGGGGGTTTCTATGAGCAGTTCTTC.

The chain carries TRBV6-5 and TRBJ1-1; perhaps TRBD1 as D (5 bases). V was trimmed by 7 bases and J by 7 bases, leaving 16 bases between them. CDR1 and CDR2 (germline): MNHEY, SVGAGI. CDR3 length: 13 amino acids. In nucleotides, the CDR3 is TGTGCCAGCACCCAAGGGGCACGAAGTGAAGCTTTCTTT. Translated: CASTQGARSEAFF.

This clonotype was counted between two and nine times. The chain carries TRBV5-1 and TRBJ2-1; D possibly matches TRBD1 or TRBD2 (5 bases each). Germline loops: CDR1 SGHRS, CDR2 YFSETQ. V gave up 0 bases and J gave up 5 bases, with 12 bases separating them. The CDR3 length is 15 residues. CDR3 nucleotide sequence: TGCGCCAGCAGCTTGGACGGGACGGTAGACAATGAGCAGTTCTTC. This encodes CASSLDGTVDNEQFF.

This clonotype showed up just a few times. The chain has TRBV11-3 and TRBJ2-1; no reliable D call. Trimming stripped 5 bases from V and 0 bases from J, with 14 bases between. CDR1 and CDR2 from the germline V gene are SGHNT and YENEEA. This CDR3 is built from 16 residues. The CDR3, as DNA: TGTGCCAGCAGCCCCCCCGAACGGACCTCCTACAATGAGCAGTTCTTC. Translating gives CASSPPERTSYNEQFF. Complete variable domain (other parts from reference TRBV11-3 and TRBJ2-1): EAGVVQSPRYKIIEKKQPVAFWCNPISGHNTLYWYLQNLGQGPELLIRYENEEAVDDSQLPKDRFSAERLKGVDSTLKIQPAELGDSAVYLCASSPPERTSYNEQFFGPGTRLTVL.

V gene TRBV6-2 or TRBV6-3 combines with J gene TRBJ2-7; weak D call: TRBD2 (6 bases). In germline, CDR1 is MNHEY, CDR2 SVGEGT. This CDR3 has 13 amino acids. Trimming stripped 0 bases from V and 6 bases from J, with 9 bases between. The CDR3 reads CASSYSGGAEQYF. The CDR3 nucleotides read TGTGCCAGCAGTTACTCGGGAGGAGCCGAGCAGTACTTC.

The chain recombines TRBV3-1 with TRBJ2-4, with D possibly TRBD1 on 6 matching bases. Trimming stripped 3 bases from V and 7 bases from J, with 10 bases between. The length of the CDR3 is 13 residues. Germline V gene data show CDR1 as LGHDT and CDR2 as YNNKEL (reference sequence). CDR3: CASSHLRGNIQYF. The CDR3 nucleotides read TGTGCCAGCAGCCATCTGAGGGGGAACATTCAGTACTTC.

The table lists this clonotype with a few counts. The chain joins TRBV24-1 to TRBJ1-3; perhaps TRBD1 as D (5 bases). The germline V and J ends were trimmed by 0 bases and 0 bases, with 23 bases remaining between them. CDR3 length: 21 residues. Looked up from germline, CDR1 is KGHDR and CDR2 is SFDVKD. For the CDR3, the DNA is TGTGCCACCAGTGATTTGTACGACGGGGCAGTTGGGCCACTCTCTGGAAACACCATATATTTT. Translation: CATSDLYDGAVGPLSGNTIYF.